There are many counts of the clone carrying this T cell receptor beta chain. Its antigen is as yet unknown. Naive CD8 T cells underwent sorting with the CD8+CD4-CCR7+CD45RA+ definition. This specimen belongs to a study of molecular identifiers for immune sequencing clone quantification. Study background: The replicates split RNA from around 18,000 or 91,000 naive CD8 cells five ways and sequenced four.

The CDR3 runs 17 residues. Unmatched junction bases numbered 12, after V lost 3 bases and J lost 6 bases. Per germline, CDR1 SGHVS and CDR2 FQNEAQ. The study, taken as a whole, reports: Spiked Jurkat TCR RNA originating from one cell could reportedly be identified amid roughly 970,000 naive cells.

Each CDR3 protein is one row after TCRdb ran MiXCR on the PCR reads. The sample includes 40,000 to 65,000 distinct CDR3 sequences, roughly a third of them seen just once. Sequencing used naive CD8+ T cells from blood, with Jurkat cell RNA spiked in. Subset in this sample: FACS-sorted CD8+CD4-CCR7+CD45RA+ naive T cells. The chain combines TRBV7-8 with TRBJ2-3; 10 nucleotides agree with TRBD2. The TCR sequence derives from a human donor in good health. Some libraries in this study had Jurkat cell RNA spiked in. Here the CDR3 reads CASSLGVRLAGLDTQYF. The DNA of the CDR3 is TGTGCCAGCAGCTTGGGGGTTCGACTAGCGGGCCTTGATACGCAGTATTTT.